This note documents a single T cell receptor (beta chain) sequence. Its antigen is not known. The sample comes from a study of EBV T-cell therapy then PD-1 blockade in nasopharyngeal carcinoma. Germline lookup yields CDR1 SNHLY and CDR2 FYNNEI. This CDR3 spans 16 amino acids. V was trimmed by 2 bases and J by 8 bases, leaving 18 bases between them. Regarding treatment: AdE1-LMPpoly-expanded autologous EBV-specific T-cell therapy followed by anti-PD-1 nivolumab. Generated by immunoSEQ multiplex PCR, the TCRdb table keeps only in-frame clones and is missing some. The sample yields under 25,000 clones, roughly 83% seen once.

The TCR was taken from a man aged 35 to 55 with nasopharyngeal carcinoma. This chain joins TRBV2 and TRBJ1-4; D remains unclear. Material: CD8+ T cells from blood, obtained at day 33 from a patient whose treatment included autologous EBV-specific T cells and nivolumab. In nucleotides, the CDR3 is TGTGCCAGCAGTGAAACCGGACGTGCCCAACAGGAAAAACTGTTTTTT. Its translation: CASSETGRAQQEKLFF.